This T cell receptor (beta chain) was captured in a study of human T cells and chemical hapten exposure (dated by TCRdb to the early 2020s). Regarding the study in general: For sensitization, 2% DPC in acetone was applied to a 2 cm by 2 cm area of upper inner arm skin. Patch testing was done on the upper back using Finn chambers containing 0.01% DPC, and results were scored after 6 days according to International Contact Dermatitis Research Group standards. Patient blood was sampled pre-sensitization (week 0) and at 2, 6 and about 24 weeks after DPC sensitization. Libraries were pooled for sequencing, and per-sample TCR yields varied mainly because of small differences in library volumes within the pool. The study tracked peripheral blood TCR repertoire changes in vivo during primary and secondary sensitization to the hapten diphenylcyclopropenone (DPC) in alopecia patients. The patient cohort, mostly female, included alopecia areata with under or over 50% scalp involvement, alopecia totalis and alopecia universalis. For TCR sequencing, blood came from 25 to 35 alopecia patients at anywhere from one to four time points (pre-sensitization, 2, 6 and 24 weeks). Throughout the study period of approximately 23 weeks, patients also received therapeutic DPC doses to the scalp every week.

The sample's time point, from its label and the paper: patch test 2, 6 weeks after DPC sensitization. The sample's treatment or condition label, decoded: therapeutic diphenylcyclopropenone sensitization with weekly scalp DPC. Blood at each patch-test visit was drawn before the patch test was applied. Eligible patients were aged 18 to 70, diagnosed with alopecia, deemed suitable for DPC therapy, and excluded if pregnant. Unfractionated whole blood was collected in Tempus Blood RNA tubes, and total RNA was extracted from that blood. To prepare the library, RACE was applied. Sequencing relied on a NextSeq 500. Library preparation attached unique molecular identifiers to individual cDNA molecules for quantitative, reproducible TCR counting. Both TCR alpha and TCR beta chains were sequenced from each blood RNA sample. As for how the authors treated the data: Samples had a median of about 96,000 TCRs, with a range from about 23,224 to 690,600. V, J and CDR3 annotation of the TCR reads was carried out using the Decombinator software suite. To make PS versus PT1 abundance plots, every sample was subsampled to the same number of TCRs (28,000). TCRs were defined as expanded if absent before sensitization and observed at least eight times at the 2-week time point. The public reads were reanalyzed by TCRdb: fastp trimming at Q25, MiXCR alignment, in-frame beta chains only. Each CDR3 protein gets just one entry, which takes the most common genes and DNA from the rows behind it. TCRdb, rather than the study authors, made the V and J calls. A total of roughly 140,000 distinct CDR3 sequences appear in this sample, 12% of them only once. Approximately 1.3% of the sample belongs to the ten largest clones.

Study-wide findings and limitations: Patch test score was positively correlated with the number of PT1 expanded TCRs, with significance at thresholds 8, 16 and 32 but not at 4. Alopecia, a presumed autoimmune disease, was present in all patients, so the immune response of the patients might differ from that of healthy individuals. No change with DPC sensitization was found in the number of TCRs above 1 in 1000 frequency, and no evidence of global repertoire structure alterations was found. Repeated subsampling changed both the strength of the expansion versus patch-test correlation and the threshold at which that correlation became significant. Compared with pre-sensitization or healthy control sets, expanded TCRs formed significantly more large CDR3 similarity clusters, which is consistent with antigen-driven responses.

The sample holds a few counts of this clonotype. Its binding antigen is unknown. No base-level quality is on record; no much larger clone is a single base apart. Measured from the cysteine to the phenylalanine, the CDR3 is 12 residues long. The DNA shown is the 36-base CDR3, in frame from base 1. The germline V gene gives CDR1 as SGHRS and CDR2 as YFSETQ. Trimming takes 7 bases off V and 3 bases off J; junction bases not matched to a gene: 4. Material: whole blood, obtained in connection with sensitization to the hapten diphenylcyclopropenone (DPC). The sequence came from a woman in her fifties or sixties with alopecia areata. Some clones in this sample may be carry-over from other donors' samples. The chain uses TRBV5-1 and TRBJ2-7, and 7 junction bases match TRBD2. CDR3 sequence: CASSSGDYEQYF. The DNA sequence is TGCGCCAGCTCTAGCGGCGACTACGAGCAGTACTTC.